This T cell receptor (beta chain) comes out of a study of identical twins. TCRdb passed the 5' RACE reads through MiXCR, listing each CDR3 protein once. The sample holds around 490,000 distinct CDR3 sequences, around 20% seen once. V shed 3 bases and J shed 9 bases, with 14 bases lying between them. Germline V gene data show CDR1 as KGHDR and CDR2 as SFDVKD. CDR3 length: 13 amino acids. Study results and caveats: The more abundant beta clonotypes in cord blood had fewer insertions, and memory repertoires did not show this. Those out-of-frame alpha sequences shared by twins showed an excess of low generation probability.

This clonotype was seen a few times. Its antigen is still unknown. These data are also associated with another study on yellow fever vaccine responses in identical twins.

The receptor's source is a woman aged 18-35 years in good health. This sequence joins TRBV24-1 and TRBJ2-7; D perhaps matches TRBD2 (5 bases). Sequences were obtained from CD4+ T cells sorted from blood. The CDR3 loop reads CATSDRPTGSQYF. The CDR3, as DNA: TGTGCCACCAGTGATCGGCCCACGGGGTCGCAGTACTTC.